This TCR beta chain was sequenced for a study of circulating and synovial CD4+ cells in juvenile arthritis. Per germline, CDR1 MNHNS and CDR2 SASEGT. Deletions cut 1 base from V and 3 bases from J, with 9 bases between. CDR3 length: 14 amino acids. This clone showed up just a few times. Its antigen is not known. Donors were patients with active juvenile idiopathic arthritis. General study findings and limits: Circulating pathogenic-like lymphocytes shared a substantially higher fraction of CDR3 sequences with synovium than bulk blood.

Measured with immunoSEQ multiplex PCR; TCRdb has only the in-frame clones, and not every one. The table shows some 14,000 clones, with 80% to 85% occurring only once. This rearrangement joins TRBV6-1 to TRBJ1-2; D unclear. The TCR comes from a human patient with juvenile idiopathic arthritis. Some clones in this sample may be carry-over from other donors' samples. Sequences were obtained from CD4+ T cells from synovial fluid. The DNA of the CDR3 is TGTGCCAGCAGTGAAGTGGGCAGGTACTATGGCTACACCTTC. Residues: CASSEVGRYYGYTF.